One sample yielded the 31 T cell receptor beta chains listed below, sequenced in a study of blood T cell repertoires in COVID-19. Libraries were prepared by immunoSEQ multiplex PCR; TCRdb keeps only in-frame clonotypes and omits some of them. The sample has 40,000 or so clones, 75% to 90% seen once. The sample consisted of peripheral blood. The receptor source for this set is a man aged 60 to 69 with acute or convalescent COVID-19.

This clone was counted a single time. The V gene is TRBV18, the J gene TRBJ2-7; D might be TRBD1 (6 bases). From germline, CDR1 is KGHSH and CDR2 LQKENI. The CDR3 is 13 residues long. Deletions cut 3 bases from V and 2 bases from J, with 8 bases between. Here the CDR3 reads CASSPDRPYEQYF. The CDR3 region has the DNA TGTGCCAGCTCACCGGACAGACCCTACGAGCAGTACTTC.

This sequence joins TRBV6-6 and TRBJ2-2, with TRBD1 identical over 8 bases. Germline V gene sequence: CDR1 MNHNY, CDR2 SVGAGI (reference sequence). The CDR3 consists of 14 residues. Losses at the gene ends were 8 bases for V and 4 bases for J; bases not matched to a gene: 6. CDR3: CASGSQGGTGELFF. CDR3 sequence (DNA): TGTGCCAGCGGTTCACAGGGGGGCACCGGGGAGCTGTTTTTT.

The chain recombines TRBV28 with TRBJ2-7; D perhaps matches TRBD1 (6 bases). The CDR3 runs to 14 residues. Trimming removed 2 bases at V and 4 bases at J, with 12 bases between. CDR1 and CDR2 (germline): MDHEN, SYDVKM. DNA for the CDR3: TGTGCCAGCAGTTTAGTGACAGGTGTATACGAGCAGTACTTC. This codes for CASSLVTGVYEQYF.

CDR3 loop: CASSLGKGLAGVVTQYF. The CDR3 nucleotides are TGTGCCAGCAGCTTAGGGAAGGGGCTAGCGGGGGTCGTAACCCAGTACTTC. The chain recombines TRBV7-2 with TRBJ2-5; TRBD2 agrees at 10 bases. CDR1 is SGHTA, CDR2 FQGNSA, per germline. Germline trimming cut 1 base from V and 8 bases from J; bases unmatched to any gene: 13. The CDR3 has 17 residues.

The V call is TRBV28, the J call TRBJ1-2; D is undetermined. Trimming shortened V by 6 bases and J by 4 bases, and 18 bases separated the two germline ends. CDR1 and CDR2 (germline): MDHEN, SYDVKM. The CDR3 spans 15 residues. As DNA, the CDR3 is TGTGCCAGCAGCCAGGCCTCCCAAGGGAGCTATGGCTACACCTTC. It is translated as CASSQASQGSYGYTF.

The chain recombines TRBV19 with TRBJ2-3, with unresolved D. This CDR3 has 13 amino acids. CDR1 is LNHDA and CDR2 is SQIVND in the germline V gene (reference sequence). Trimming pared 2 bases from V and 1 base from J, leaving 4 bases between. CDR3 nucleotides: TGTGCCAGTAGTATAACAGGCACAGATACGCAGTATTTT. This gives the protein CASSITGTDTQYF.

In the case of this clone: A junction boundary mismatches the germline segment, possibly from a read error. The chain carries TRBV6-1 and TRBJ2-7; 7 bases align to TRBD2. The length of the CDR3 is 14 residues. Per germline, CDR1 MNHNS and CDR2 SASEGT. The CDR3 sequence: CASTESGGSYEQYF. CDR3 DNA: TGTGCCAGCACTGAATCGGGCGGGAGCTACGAGCAGTACTTC.

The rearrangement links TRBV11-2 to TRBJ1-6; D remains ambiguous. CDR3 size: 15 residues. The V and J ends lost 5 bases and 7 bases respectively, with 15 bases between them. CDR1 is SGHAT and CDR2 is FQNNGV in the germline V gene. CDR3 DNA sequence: TGTGCCAGCAGCCGCCGCTGGGCAGACAATTCACCCCTCCACTTT. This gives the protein CASSRRWADNSPLHF.

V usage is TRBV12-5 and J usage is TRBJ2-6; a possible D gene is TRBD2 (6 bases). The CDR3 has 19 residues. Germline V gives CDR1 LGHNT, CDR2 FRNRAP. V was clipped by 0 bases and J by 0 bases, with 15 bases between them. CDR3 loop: CASGLVWTNSRSGANVLTF. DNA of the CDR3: TGTGCTAGTGGTTTGGTTTGGACTAATTCCCGCTCTGGGGCCAACGTCCTGACTTTC.

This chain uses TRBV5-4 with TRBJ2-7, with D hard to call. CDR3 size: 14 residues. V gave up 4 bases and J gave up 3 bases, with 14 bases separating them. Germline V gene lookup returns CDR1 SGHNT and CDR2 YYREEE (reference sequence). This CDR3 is CASSPDYYDYEQYF. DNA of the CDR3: TGTGCCAGCAGCCCCGATTACTACGACTACGAGCAGTACTTC.

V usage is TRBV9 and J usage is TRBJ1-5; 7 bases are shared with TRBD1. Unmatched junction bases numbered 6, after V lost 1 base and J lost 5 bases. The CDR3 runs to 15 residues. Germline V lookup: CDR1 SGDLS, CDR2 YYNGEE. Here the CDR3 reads CASSVTDRTDQPQHF. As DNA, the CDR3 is TGTGCCAGCAGCGTAACGGACAGGACCGATCAGCCCCAGCATTTT.

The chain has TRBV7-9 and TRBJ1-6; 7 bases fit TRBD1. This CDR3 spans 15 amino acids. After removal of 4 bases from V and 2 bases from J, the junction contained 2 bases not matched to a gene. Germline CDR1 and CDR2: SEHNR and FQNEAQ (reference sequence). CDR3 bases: TGTGCCAGCAGCTACGACAGGGCCTATAATTCACCCCTCCACTTT. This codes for CASSYDRAYNSPLHF.

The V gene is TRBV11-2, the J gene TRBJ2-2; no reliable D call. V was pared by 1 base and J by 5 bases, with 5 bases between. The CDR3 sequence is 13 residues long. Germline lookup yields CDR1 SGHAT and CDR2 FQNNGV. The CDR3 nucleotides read TGTGCCAGCAGCTTAGGGCCGACCGGGGAGCTGTTTTTT. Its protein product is CASSLGPTGELFF.

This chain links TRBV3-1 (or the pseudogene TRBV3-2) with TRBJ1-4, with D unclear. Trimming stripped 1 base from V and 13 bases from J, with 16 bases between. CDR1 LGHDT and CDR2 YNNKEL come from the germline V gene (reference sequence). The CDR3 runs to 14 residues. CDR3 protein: CASSQGPYISRLFF. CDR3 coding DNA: TGTGCCAGCAGCCAAGGCCCCTACATCTCTAGACTGTTTTTT.

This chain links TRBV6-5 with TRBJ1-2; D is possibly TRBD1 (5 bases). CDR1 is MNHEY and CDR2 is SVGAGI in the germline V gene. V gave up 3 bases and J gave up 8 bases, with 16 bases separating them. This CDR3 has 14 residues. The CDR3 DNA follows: TGTGCCAGCAGTTATGCCCCGGGGACTGGCGGCTACACCTTC. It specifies CASSYAPGTGGYTF.

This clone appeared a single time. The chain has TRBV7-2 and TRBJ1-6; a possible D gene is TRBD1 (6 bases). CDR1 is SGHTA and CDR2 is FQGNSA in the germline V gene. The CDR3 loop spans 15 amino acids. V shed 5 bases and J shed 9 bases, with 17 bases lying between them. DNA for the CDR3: TGTGCCAGCAGCCCTAAAGGGGGTCAGGGTTCACCCCTCCACTTT. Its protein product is CASSPKGGQGSPLHF.

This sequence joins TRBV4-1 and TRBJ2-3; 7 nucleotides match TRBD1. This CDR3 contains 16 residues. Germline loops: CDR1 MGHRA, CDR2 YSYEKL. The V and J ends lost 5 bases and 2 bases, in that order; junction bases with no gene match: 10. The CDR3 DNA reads TGCGCCAGCAGCTCGGCCGGGACAGCGCACACAGATACGCAGTATTTT. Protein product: CASSSAGTAHTDTQYF.

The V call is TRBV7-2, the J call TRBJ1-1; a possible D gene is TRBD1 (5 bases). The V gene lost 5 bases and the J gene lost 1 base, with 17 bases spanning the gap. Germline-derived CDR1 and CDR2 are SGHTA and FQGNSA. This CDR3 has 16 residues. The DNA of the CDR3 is TGTGCCAGCAGCCGGGGGGATGGGACTGGGAACACTGAAGCTTTCTTT. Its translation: CASSRGDGTGNTEAFF.

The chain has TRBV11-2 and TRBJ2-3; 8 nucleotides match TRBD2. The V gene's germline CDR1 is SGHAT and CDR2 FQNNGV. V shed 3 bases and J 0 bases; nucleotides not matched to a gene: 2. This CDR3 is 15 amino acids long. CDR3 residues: CASSFSGSSTDTQYF. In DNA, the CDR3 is TGTGCCAGCAGCTTCAGCGGGAGTAGCACAGATACGCAGTATTTT.

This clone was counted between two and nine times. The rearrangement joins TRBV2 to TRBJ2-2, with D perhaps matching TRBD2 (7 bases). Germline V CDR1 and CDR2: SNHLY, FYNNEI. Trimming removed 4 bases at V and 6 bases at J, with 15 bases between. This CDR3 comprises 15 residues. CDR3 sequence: CASSAYQGGAGELFF. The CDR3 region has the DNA TGTGCCAGCAGTGCCTATCAAGGGGGGGCCGGGGAGCTGTTTTTT.

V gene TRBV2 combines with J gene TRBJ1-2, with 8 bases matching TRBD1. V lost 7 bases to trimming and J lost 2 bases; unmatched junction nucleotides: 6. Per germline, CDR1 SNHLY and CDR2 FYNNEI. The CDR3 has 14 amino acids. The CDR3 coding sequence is TGTGCCAGCAACCTACAGGGGGAGAACTATGGCTACACCTTC. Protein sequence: CASNLQGENYGYTF.

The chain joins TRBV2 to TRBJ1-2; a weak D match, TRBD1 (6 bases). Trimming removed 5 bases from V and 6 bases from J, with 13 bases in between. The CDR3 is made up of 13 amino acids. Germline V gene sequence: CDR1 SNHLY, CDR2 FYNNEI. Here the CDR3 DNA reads TGTGCCAGCAGTTTTGCAGGGGCGGATGGCTACACCTTC. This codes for CASSFAGADGYTF.

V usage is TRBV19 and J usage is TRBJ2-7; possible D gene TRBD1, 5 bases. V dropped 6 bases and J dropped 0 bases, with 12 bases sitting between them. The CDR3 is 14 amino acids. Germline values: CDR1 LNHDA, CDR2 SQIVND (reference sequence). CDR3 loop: CASSDSAYSYEQYF. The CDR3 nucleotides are TGTGCCAGTAGCGACAGTGCCTACTCCTACGAGCAGTACTTC.

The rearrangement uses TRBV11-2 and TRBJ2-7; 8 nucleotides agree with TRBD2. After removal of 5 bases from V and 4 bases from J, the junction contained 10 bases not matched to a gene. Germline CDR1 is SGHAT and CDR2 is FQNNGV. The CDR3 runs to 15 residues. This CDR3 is CASSATGGARYEQYF. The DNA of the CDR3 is TGTGCCAGCAGCGCAACGGGGGGGGCCCGATACGAGCAGTACTTC. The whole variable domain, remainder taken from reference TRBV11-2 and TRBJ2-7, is EAGVAQSPRYKIIEKRQSVAFWCNPISGHATLYWYQQILGQGPKLLIQFQNNGVVDDSQLPKDRFSAERLKGVDSTLKIQPAKLEDSAVYLCASSATGGARYEQYFGPGTRLTVT.

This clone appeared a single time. This CDR3 reads CASSPAGLAVGTQYF. CDR3 DNA sequence: TGTGCCAGCAGTCCTGCGGGACTAGCGGTCGGGACGCAGTATTTT. The chain couples TRBV28 to TRBJ2-3; TRBD2 agrees at 11 bases. The CDR3 length is 15 residues. In germline, CDR1 is MDHEN, CDR2 SYDVKM. V lost 5 bases to trimming and J lost 9 bases; unmatched junction nucleotides: 10.

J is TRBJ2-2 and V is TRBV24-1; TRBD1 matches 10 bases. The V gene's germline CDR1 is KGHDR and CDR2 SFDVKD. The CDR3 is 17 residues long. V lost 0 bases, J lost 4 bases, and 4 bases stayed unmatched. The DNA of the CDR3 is TGTGCCACCAGTGATTTGCCGGGACAGGGGATCACCGGGGAGCTGTTTTTT. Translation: CATSDLPGQGITGELFF.

The CDR3 protein is CACSKDRGGNQPQHF. DNA for the CDR3: TGTGCCTGCTCGAAGGACAGGGGCGGCAATCAGCCCCAGCATTTT. V usage is TRBV30 and J usage is TRBJ1-5; 9 positions match TRBD1. CDR1 and CDR2 from the germline V gene are GTSNPN and SVGIG (reference sequence). J was trimmed by 2 bases and V by 6 bases; bases with no gene match: 8. CDR3 size: 15 residues.

CDR3 nucleotide sequence: TGTGCCAGCAGTGCTACACTAGCGGGAGGATCGAATGAGCAGTTCTTC. It specifies CASSATLAGGSNEQFF. The chain has TRBV2 and TRBJ2-1; 12 positions agree with TRBD2. J was trimmed by 7 bases and V by 4 bases; bases with no gene match: 8. The CDR3 sequence is 16 residues long. CDR1 and CDR2 (germline): SNHLY, FYNNEI. Drawing the rest from reference TRBV2 and TRBJ2-1, the complete variable domain is EPEVTQTPSHQVTQMGQEVILRCVPISNHLYFYWYRQILGQKVEFLVSFYNNEISEKSEIFDDQFSVERPDGSNFTLKIRSTKLEDSAMYFCASSATLAGGSNEQFFGPGTRLTVL.

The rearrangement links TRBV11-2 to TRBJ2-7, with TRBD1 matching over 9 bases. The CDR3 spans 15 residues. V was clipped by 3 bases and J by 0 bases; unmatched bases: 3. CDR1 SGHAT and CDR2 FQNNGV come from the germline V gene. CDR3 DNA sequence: TGTGCCAGCAGCTTGGGACAGGGACTCTCCTACGAGCAGTACTTC. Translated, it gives CASSLGQGLSYEQYF.

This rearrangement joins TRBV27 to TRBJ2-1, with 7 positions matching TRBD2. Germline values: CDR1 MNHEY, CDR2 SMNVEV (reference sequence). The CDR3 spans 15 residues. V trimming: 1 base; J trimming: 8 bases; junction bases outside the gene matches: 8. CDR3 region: CASSLLGLVIYEQFF. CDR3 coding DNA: TGTGCCAGCAGTTTATTAGGACTAGTTATCTATGAGCAGTTCTTC.

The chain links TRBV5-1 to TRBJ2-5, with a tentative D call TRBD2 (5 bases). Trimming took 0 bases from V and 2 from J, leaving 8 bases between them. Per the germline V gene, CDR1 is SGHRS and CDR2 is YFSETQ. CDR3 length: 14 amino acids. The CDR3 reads CASSLGLAQETQYF. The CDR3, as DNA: TGCGCCAGCAGCTTGGGGCTAGCTCAAGAGACCCAGTACTTC. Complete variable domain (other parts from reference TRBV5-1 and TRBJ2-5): KAGVTQTPRYLIKTRGQQVTLSCSPISGHRSVSWYQQTPGQGLQFLFEYFSETQRNKGNFPGRFSGRQFSNSRSEMNVSTLELGDSALYLCASSLGLAQETQYFGPGTRLLVL.